This T cell receptor beta chain emerged from a study of identical twins. CDR1 MNHEY and CDR2 SVGAGI come from the germline V gene. Trimming took off 5 bases at V and 7 bases at J, with 12 bases between the two ends. CDR3 size: 12 residues. This clonotype has at least ten counts. The antigen is not known. Each CDR3 protein is one row after TCRdb ran MiXCR on the 5' RACE reads. Among roughly 700,000 distinct CDR3 sequences, 8.5% to 9.5% were seen once, and the ten largest hold 0.8% to 1%. Notes on the study in general: An excess of low generation probability was shown by twin-shared out-of-frame alpha sequences. These conclusions were based on statistical analysis (cross-sectional, not following the same donors).

These data also formed part of another study, on yellow fever vaccine responses in identical twins. From that study: Vaccine-induced T cell responses in twins were reportedly observed to appear partly convergent, partly personalized.

The sequence derives from a woman aged 18-30 years in good health. The chain combines TRBV6-5 with TRBJ2-7; D is undetermined. What was sequenced was PBMCs. The CDR3 DNA is TGTGCCAGCAGTGAGGCTATGGGGGAGCAGTACTTC. Translating gives CASSEAMGEQYF.